The 27 T cell receptor beta chains reported below all come from one sample, sequenced in a study of HIV-infected children after antiretroviral therapy interruption (dated by TCRdb to about 2019). Explained via the paper, the treatment or condition label denotes: PENTA 11 planned treatment interruption arm or continuous ART arm. Libraries came from 3' RACE. Sequenced on an Illumina MiSeq. TCR libraries were built from RNA using a 3' RACE protocol with unique molecular identifiers to correct PCR amplification bias. The public reads were quality trimmed at Q25 with fastp and then assembled into clones with MiXCR by TCRdb, keeping productive beta chains. Duplicate CDR3 protein sequences are folded into a single record with the most common DNA and genes. In this sample the table shows about 15,000 distinct CDR3 sequences, 3.4% of which occur a single time. Of the sample, less than 40% is held by the ten largest clones.

Sequenced material: CD45RO+ CD8+ T cells from PBMCs, pooled from several time points, taken from a donor given antiretroviral therapy, either interrupted or continuous. Explained via the paper, the cell subset or site label denotes: memory CD8+ CD45RO+ CD45RA- T cells. The receptors stem from a pool of human donors with HIV.

The sample holds a few counts of this clonotype. The chain is built from TRBV11-1 and TRBJ2-7; unclear D gene. V lost 0 bases to trimming and J lost 1 base, with 10 bases between them. CDR3 length: 15 residues. The germline CDR1 and CDR2 sequences are SGHAT and FQDESV (reference sequence). The CDR3 here is CASSLAGTSSYEQYF. The CDR3, as DNA: TGTGCCAGCAGCTTAGCTGGTACCAGTTCCTACGAGCAGTACTTC. The complete variable domain, with remaining parts taken from reference TRBV11-1 and TRBJ2-7, reads EAEVAQSPRYKITEKSQAVAFWCDPISGHATLYWYRQILGQGPELLVQFQDESVVDDSQLPKDRFSAERLKGVDSTLKIQPAELGDSAMYLCASSLAGTSSYEQYFGPGTRLTVT.

This clonotype was detected ten times or more. The chain has TRBV7-2 and TRBJ2-3; possibly TRBD1 or TRBD2 for D (5 bases each). The CDR3 totals 16 residues. V lost 0 bases and J 4 bases, leaving 14 bases between the germline ends. CDR1 is SGHTA and CDR2 is FQGNSA in the germline V gene. The CDR3 DNA reads TGTGCCAGCAGCTTAGCACTGGGGGTTAGCCCAGATACGCAGTATTTT. Protein sequence: CASSLALGVSPDTQYF.

This clonotype occurred a few times. At one end the junction does not follow the germline gene, possibly because of a read error. This chain links TRBV6-5 with TRBJ2-3; 10 bases line up with TRBD1. Per germline, CDR1 MNHEY and CDR2 SVGAGI. This CDR3 region has 14 residues. CDR3 sequence (DNA): TGTGCCAGCAGTTCGACAGGGGGCACCGATACGCAGTATTTT. Amino acids: CASSSTGGTDTQYF.

This clonotype was counted many times. The V gene is TRBV5-1, the J gene TRBJ2-7; TRBD2 is a possible D gene (5 bases). Trimming stripped 0 bases from V and 0 bases from J, with 7 bases between. Germline-derived CDR1 and CDR2 are SGHRS and YFSETQ. The CDR3 is 14 amino acids. CDR3 bases: TGCGCCAGCAGCTTGGCCAGCGGCTCCTACGAGCAGTACTTC. Amino acid sequence: CASSLASGSYEQYF.

This clonotype is termed medium-sized (0.01 to 0.1%). V is TRBV12-5 and J is TRBJ2-7; 9 nucleotides match TRBD1. The CDR3 runs 15 residues. V lost 0 bases, J lost 3 bases, and 3 bases stayed unmatched. From germline, CDR1 is LGHNT and CDR2 FRNRAP. CDR3 loop: CASGLVQGAGYEQYF. The CDR3 DNA sequence: TGTGCTAGTGGTTTGGTACAGGGGGCGGGCTACGAGCAGTACTTC.

This chain connects TRBV7-9 to TRBJ2-1; TRBD1 is a possible D gene (8 bases). This CDR3 has 14 amino acids. V was trimmed by 2 bases and J by 9 bases, leaving 14 bases between them. The germline V gene encodes CDR1 SEHNR and CDR2 FQNEAQ (reference sequence). CDR3 sequence: CASSLTGGVTEQFF. As DNA, the CDR3 is TGTGCCAGCAGCTTAACAGGGGGGGTCACTGAGCAGTTCTTC.

This clonotype was observed at least ten times. The chain recombines TRBV3-1 with TRBJ1-1; D gene uncertain. The CDR3 totals 11 residues. Per germline, CDR1 LGHDT and CDR2 YNNKEL (reference sequence). Trimming left V 4 bases short and J 7 bases short, with 7 bases between. CDR3 in DNA: TGTGCCAGCAGCCTCCAGGATGAAGCTTTCTTT. It yields the protein CASSLQDEAFF. Complete variable domain (other parts from reference TRBV3-1 and TRBJ1-1): DTAVSQTPKYLVTQMGNDKSIKCEQNLGHDTMYWYKQDSKKFLKIMFSYNNKELIINETVPNRFSPKSPDKAHLNLHINSLELGDSAVYFCASSLQDEAFFGQGTRLTVV.

This clonotype occurred many times. The chain uses TRBV12-3 or TRBV12-4 and TRBJ2-2; TRBD1 matches 7 bases. V was clipped by 3 bases and J by 3 bases; unmatched bases: 4. The CDR3 is 15 residues long. Written as DNA, the CDR3 is TGTGCCAGCAGTTTCGGTGACAGGGACACCGGGGAGCTGTTTTTT. It is translated as CASSFGDRDTGELFF.

This clonotype came up many times. V usage is TRBV3-1 and J usage is TRBJ2-3; D is undetermined. V shed 0 bases and J shed 6 bases, with 7 bases lying between them. The CDR3 is 13 amino acids. Germline lookup yields CDR1 LGHDT and CDR2 YNNKEL (reference sequence). The CDR3 DNA reads TGTGCCAGCAGCCAAGAGTATCGCGATACGCAGTATTTT. Translating it yields CASSQEYRDTQYF.

By share, this clonotype counts as medium-sized. V and J are TRBV7-9 and TRBJ1-2; D is possibly TRBD1 (5 bases). Germline V lookup: CDR1 SEHNR, CDR2 FQNEAQ (reference sequence). Trimming cost V 3 bases and J 8 bases, with 16 bases left between them. The CDR3 sequence is 14 residues long. Here the CDR3 reads CASSLGEGAKGYTF. The CDR3 coding sequence is TGTGCCAGCAGCTTGGGCGAAGGGGCGAAAGGCTACACCTTC.

This clonotype was counted at least ten times. This chain connects TRBV6-1 to TRBJ1-1, with no clear D. The CDR3 has 13 residues. Germline CDR1 and CDR2: MNHNS and SASEGT. V shed 7 bases and J shed 1 base, with 10 bases lying between them. The CDR3 reads CASTMTENTEAFF. CDR3 in DNA: TGTGCCAGCACCATGACGGAGAACACTGAAGCTTTCTTT.

This clonotype was observed at least ten times. The chain has TRBV7-2 and TRBJ2-1, with unresolved D. Germline CDR1 is SGHTA and CDR2 is FQGNSA. There are 14 residues in the CDR3. The V end lost 7 bases, the J end lost 0 bases, and 10 bases lay between the germline ends. The CDR3 bases are TGTGCCAGCAAATTACAGAGCTCCTACAATGAGCAGTTCTTC. Its translation: CASKLQSSYNEQFF.

This clonotype is termed medium-sized. The gene calls are TRBV20-1 and TRBJ1-6; D is perhaps TRBD1 (5 bases). The CDR3 has 13 amino acids. The V end was cut by 6 bases, the J end by 8 bases, with 14 bases between. Germline CDR1 DFQATT, CDR2 SNEGSKA (reference sequence). The CDR3 spells CSAKSGTHSPLHF. Here the CDR3 DNA reads TGCAGTGCCAAATCCGGGACGCATTCACCCCTCCACTTT.

This clonotype was detected many times. The V and J genes are TRBV7-2 and TRBJ2-3, with a weak D call TRBD1 (5 bases). The CDR3 loop spans 15 amino acids. V was trimmed by 1 base and J by 6 bases, leaving 14 bases between them. Germline V gene lookup returns CDR1 SGHTA and CDR2 FQGNSA. CDR3 protein: CASSLGATVRDTQYF. The CDR3 nucleotides read TGTGCCAGCAGCTTAGGGGCGACAGTGAGGGATACGCAGTATTTT.

This chain uses TRBV27 with TRBJ2-7; D uncertain. Germline-derived CDR1 and CDR2 are MNHEY and SMNVEV (reference sequence). V lost 5 bases and J lost 4, with 12 bases in between. The CDR3 totals 13 residues. CDR3 DNA: TGTGCCAGCAGTACCGGCCGGAGTTACGAGCAGTACTTC. Protein product: CASSTGRSYEQYF.

In its sample, this clonotype was seen many times. The chain recombines TRBV28 with TRBJ1-2, with a possible D match to TRBD1 (6 bases). Germline V lookup: CDR1 MDHEN, CDR2 SYDVKM. The V gene lost 5 bases and the J gene lost 8 bases, with 18 bases spanning the gap. The CDR3 extends over 14 amino acids. Here the CDR3 DNA reads TGTGCCAGCAGTCTCAGACGGACAGATGGCGGCTACACCTTC. It translates to CASSLRRTDGGYTF.

This clonotype was found many times. This chain uses TRBV5-1 with TRBJ1-1; no clear D gene. CDR1 and CDR2 (germline): SGHRS, YFSETQ. V was trimmed by 0 bases and J by 7 bases, leaving 13 bases between them. This CDR3 is built from 14 residues. The CDR3 DNA reads as TGCGCCAGCAGCTTGGCCAGCGGGTTAGGTGAAGCTTTCTTT. This gives the protein CASSLASGLGEAFF.

At least ten counts were recorded for this clonotype. The rearrangement uses TRBV20-1 and TRBJ1-5; D perhaps matches TRBD1 (6 bases). Trimming left V 2 bases short and J 6 bases short, with 14 bases between. Germline CDR1 DFQATT, CDR2 SNEGSKA (reference sequence). The CDR3 is 14 amino acids. CDR3 amino acids: CSARTGKESQPQHF. The CDR3 coding sequence is TGCAGTGCTAGAACAGGGAAGGAAAGTCAGCCCCAGCATTTT.

This clonotype was detected ten times or more. The rearrangement uses TRBV9 and TRBJ2-7; 14 positions agree with TRBD2. V gave up 2 bases and J gave up 5 bases; unmatched junction bases: 12. This CDR3 region has 18 residues. Germline lookup yields CDR1 SGDLS and CDR2 YYNGEE. This chain's CDR3 is CASSVGVAGTSGGNEQYF. DNA for the CDR3: TGTGCCAGCAGCGTGGGTGTCGCGGGGACTAGCGGGGGCAACGAGCAGTACTTC. The whole variable domain, remainder taken from reference TRBV9 and TRBJ2-7, is DSGVTQTPKHLITATGQRVTLRCSPRSGDLSVYWYQQSLDQGLQFLIQYYNGEERAKGNILERFSAQQFPDLHSELNLSSLELGDSALYFCASSVGVAGTSGGNEQYFGPGTRLTVT.

This clonotype was detected ten times or more. The V and J genes are TRBV12-5 and TRBJ2-7; tentative D call: TRBD2 (5 bases). Trimming took off 5 bases at V and 0 bases at J, with 14 bases between the two ends. CDR3 length equals 15 residues. Germline V gene sequence: CDR1 LGHNT, CDR2 FRNRAP. CDR3 in DNA: TGTGCTAGTGGTCTACCCGGGGTTTACTCCTACGAGCAGTACTTC. Protein sequence: CASGLPGVYSYEQYF.

This clonotype was recorded at least ten times. This chain connects TRBV7-9 to TRBJ2-7, with D tentatively TRBD2 (5 bases). The V end was cut by 5 bases, the J end by 4 bases, with 15 bases between. CDR1 is SEHNR and CDR2 is FQNEAQ in the germline V gene (reference sequence). The CDR3 totals 14 residues. DNA for the CDR3: TGTGCCAGCAGCCACCCCACCGGAGGTTACGAGCAGTACTTC. Its translation: CASSHPTGGYEQYF.

Details on this clonotype: This sequence may be a read error, since a much larger clone differs from it by one base. The V gene is TRBV7-2, the J gene TRBJ2-3; D possibly corresponds to TRBD2 (7 bases). The CDR3 has 15 amino acids. In germline, CDR1 is SGHTA, CDR2 FQGNSA. V shed 6 bases and J shed 4 bases, with 17 bases lying between them. CDR3 loop: CASSSSRGASDTQYF. The CDR3 DNA sequence: TGTGCCAGCAGTTCTAGCCGGGGGGCGTCAGATACGCAGTATTTT. Full variable domain (missing parts from reference TRBV7-2 and TRBJ2-3): GAGVSQSPSNKVTEKGKDVELRCDPISGHTALYWYRQSLGQGLEFLIYFQGNSAPDKSGLPSDRFSAERTGGSVSTLTIQRTQQEDSAVYLCASSSSRGASDTQYFGPGTRLTVL.

This clonotype was seen many times. The chain is built from TRBV20-1 and TRBJ2-7; perhaps D is TRBD1 or TRBD2 (5 bases each). Germline-derived CDR1 and CDR2 are DFQATT and SNEGSKA (reference sequence). This CDR3 is built from 14 residues. V lost 2 bases and J lost 3, with 14 bases in between. The CDR3 sequence is CSARSRDGDYEQYF. The DNA of the CDR3 is TGCAGTGCTAGATCCCGGGACGGAGACTACGAGCAGTACTTC.

This clonotype appeared many times. The genes are TRBV7-9 and TRBJ2-1, with TRBD2 matching 8 bases. Germline-derived CDR1 and CDR2 are SEHNR and FQNEAQ (reference sequence). The ends lost 1 base at V and 4 bases at J; junction bases unmatched: 15. The CDR3 extends over 19 amino acids. CDR3: CASSLESMAGGGLYNEQFF. The CDR3 DNA is TGTGCCAGCAGCTTAGAGAGTATGGCTGGCGGGGGGTTATACAATGAGCAGTTCTTC.

This clonotype was recorded many times. The chain couples TRBV18 to TRBJ2-1; no reliable D call. The CDR3 is made up of 14 amino acids. The V end lost 0 bases, the J end lost 6 bases, and 9 bases lay between the germline ends. Germline CDR1 KGHSH, CDR2 LQKENI. CDR3 bases: TGTGCCAGCTCACCACCCCGACGGGCCAATGAGCAGTTCTTC. Translated: CASSPPRRANEQFF.

This clonotype was found many times. CDR3 bases: TGCAGTGCTAGTCCCCCAACAAGCTCCTACAATGAGCAGTTCTTC. Residues: CSASPPTSSYNEQFF. This chain uses TRBV20-1 with TRBJ2-1; D unclear. Trimming pared 3 bases from V and 0 bases from J, leaving 12 bases between. This CDR3 is built from 15 residues. Germline values: CDR1 DFQATT, CDR2 SNEGSKA (reference sequence).

This clonotype is deemed medium-sized (0.01 to 0.1%). The chain couples TRBV29-1 to TRBJ1-2; D uncertain. The CDR3 runs 14 residues. V was pared by 3 bases and J by 3 bases, with 14 bases between. CDR1 is SQVTM, CDR2 ANQGSEA, per germline. This chain's CDR3 is CSVDMVGSYYGYTF. As DNA, the CDR3 is TGCAGCGTTGATATGGTAGGGAGTTACTATGGCTACACCTTC.